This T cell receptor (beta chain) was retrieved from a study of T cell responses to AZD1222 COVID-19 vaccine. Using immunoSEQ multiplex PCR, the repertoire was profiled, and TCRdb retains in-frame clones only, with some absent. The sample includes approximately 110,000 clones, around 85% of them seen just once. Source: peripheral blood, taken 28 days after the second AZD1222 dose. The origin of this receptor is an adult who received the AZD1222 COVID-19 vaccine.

The CDR3 spells CASSFQNRLGETQYF. For the CDR3, the DNA is TGTGCCAGCAGCTTCCAGAACAGGCTCGGGGAGACCCAGTACTTC. The chain links TRBV5-6 to TRBJ2-5, with D perhaps TRBD1 (5 bases). Germline CDR1 SGHDT, CDR2 YYEEEE. The CDR3 sequence is 15 residues long. Trimming shortened V by 2 bases and J by 5 bases, and 16 bases separated the two germline ends.